This T cell receptor beta chain is from a study of blood T cell repertoires in COVID-19. About the study: From T cells, B-cell-depleted T cells, or PBMCs came the material, which was cDNA or gDNA.

The V and J ends lost 1 base and 7 bases respectively, with 13 bases between them. The CDR3 totals 14 residues. CDR1 and CDR2 from the germline V gene are SGHAT and FQNNGV. Original analysis: How many nucleated cells were present was estimated from reference gene primer amplification. Assay: immunoSEQ multiplex PCR; the TCRdb copy retains only in-frame clones and omits some. From that table come the V and J calls and clone size; the DNA was used to work out D and trimming. The table includes 150,000 to 200,000 clones, roughly 85% detected once. Sequencing was performed on peripheral blood. The V and J genes are TRBV11-2 and TRBJ1-2, with TRBD1 as a possible D gene (6 bases). The receptor comes from a human donor in a cohort sampled during active COVID-19. CDR3 in DNA: TGTGCCAGCAGCTTAGGTACAGGGAGGGCTGGCTACACCTTC. Amino acids: CASSLGTGRAGYTF. Filled out from reference TRBV11-2 and TRBJ1-2, the complete variable domain reads EAGVAQSPRYKIIEKRQSVAFWCNPISGHATLYWYQQILGQGPKLLIQFQNNGVVDDSQLPKDRFSAERLKGVDSTLKIQPAKLEDSAVYLCASSLGTGRAGYTFGSGTRLTVV.